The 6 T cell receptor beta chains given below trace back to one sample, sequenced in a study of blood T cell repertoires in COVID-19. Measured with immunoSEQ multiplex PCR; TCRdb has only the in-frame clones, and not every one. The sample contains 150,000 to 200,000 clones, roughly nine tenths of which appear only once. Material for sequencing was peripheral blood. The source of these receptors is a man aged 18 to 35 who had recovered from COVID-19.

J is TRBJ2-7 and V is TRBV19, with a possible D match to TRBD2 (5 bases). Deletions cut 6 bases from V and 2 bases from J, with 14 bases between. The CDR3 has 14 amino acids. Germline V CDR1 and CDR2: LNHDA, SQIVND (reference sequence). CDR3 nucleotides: TGTGCCAGTAGCACCGGGCCGGGGACCTACGAGCAGTACTTC. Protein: CASSTGPGTYEQYF.

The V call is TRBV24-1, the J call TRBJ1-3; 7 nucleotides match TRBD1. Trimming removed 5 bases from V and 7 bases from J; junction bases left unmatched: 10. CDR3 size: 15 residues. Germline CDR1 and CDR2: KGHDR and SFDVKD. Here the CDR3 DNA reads TGTGCCACCAGTGCCGAGGGACAGCTCGGTAACACCATATATTTT. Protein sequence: CATSAEGQLGNTIYF.

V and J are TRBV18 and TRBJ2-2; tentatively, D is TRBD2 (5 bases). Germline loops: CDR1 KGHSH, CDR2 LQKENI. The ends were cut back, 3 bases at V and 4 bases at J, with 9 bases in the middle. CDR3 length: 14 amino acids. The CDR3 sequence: CASSPDSITGELFF. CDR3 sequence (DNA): TGTGCCAGCTCACCGGACTCTATCACCGGGGAGCTGTTTTTT. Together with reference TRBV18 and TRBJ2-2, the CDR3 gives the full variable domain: NAGVMQNPRHLVRRRGQEARLRCSPMKGHSHVYWYRQLPEEGLKFMVYLQKENIIDESGMPKERFSAEFPKEGPSILRIQQVVRGDSAAYFCASSPDSITGELFFGEGSRLTVL.

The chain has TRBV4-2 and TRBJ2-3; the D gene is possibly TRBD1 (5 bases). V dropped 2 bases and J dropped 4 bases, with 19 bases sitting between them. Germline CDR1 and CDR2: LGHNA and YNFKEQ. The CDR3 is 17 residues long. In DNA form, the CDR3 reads TGTGCCAGCAGCCAAAGTGGTTTTAGGGGCCTTGCAGATACGCAGTATTTT. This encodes CASSQSGFRGLADTQYF.

The CDR3 DNA reads as TGTGCCAGCAGTTTTCTGGGGGCAAAAACAGATACGCAGTATTTT. This gives the protein CASSFLGAKTDTQYF. This chain joins TRBV27 and TRBJ2-3; TRBD1 might be the D (6 bases). The length of the CDR3 is 15 residues. V lost 3 bases and J 3 bases, leaving 13 bases between the germline ends. CDR1 and CDR2 (germline): MNHEY, SMNVEV (reference sequence).

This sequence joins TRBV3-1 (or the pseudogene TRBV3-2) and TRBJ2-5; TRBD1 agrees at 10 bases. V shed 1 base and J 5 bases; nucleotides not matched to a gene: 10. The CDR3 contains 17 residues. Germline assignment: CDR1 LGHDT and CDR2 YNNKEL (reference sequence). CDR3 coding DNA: TGTGCCAGCAGCCAAGCCCTAGGACAGGGGGGTTGGGAGACCCAGTACTTC. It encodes CASSQALGQGGWETQYF.